The rows below give T cell receptor beta chains drawn from one sample of a study of regulatory T cells in long-lasting Graves disease. MiXCR was run by TCRdb on the multiplex PCR reads, yielding one entry per CDR3 protein. This table holds 410,000 or so distinct CDR3 sequences, about 16% found once. Another study also made use of these data, one on T cells in Graves' hyperthyroidism and ophthalmopathy.

The sequencing here drew on peripheral blood mononuclear cells (PBMCs), taken at new diagnosis, from a patient treated with antithyroid drugs. The origin of the receptors is a woman in her thirties with Graves disease. The CDR3 runs from the conserved cysteine through the conserved F or W. The order of the fields is V gene, J gene, CDR3 protein.

>TRBV2|TRBJ2-1
CASSRLATGNEQFF
>TRBV19|TRBJ2-1
CASSNPRLAPNEQFF
>TRBV27|TRBJ2-5
CASSPQGKETQYF
>TRBV6-2/TRBV6-3|TRBJ2-7
CASSPYLAVDPHEQYF
>TRBV30|TRBJ1-3
CAWSSGNTIYF
>TRBV18|TRBJ1-6
CASSQGNNSPLHF
>TRBV20-1|TRBJ2-7
CSAAVAGRTYEQYF
>TRBV6-1|TRBJ2-5
CASRGGPGETQYF
>TRBV19|TRBJ1-5
CASSIQGRQPQHF
>TRBV29-1|TRBJ2-3
CSVLDRSTDTQYF
>TRBV6-1|TRBJ2-2
CASTITLAGITGELFF